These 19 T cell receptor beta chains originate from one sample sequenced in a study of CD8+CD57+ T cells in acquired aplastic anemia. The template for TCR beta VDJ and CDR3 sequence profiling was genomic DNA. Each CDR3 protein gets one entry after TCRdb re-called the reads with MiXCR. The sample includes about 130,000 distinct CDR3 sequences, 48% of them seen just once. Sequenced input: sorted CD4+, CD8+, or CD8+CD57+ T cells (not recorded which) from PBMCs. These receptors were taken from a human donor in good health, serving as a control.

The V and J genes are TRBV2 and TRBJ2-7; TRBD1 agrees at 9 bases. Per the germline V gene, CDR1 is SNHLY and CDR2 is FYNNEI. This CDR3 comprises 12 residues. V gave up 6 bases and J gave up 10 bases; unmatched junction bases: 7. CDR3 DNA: TGTGCCAGCAGAAAGGACAGGGGCCCACAGTACTTC. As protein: CASRKDRGPQYF.

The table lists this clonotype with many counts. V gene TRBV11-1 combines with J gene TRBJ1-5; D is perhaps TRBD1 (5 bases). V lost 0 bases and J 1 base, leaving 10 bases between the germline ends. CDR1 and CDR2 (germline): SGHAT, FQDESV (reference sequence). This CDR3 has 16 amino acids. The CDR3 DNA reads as TGTGCCAGCAGCTTAGCGCAGGGAAGGAGCAATCAGCCCCAGCATTTT. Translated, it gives CASSLAQGRSNQPQHF.

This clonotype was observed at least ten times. CDR3 nucleotide sequence: TGTGCCTGGCAAGAGAACACTGAAGCTTTCTTT. Encoded protein: CAWQENTEAFF. The chain couples TRBV30 to TRBJ1-1; unclear D gene. V was shortened by 5 bases and J by 1 base, with 5 bases between the two germline ends. The CDR3 totals 11 residues. CDR1 and CDR2 from the germline V gene are GTSNPN and SVGIG (reference sequence).

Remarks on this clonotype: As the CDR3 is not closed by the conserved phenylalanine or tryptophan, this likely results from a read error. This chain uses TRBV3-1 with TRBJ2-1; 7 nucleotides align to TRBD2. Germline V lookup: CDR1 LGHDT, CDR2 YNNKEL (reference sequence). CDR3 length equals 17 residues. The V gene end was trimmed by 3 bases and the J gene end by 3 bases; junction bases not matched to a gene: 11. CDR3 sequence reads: CASSHAGTGGSYNEQFS. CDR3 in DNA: TGTGCCAGCAGCCATGCCGGGACTGGCGGGAGCTACAATGAGCAGTTCTCC.

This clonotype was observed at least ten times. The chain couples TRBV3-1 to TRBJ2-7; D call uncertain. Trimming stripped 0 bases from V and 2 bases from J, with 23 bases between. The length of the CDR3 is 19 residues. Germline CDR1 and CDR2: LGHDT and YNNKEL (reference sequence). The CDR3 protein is CASSQEGAVGPAATYEQYF. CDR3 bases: TGTGCCAGCAGCCAAGAAGGTGCAGTAGGGCCAGCCGCGACCTACGAGCAGTACTTC.

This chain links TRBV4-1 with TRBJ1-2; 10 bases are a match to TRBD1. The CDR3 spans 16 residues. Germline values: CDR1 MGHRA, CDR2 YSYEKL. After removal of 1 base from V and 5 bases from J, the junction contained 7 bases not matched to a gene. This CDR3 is CASSQGTLGQGYGYTF. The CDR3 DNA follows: TGCGCCAGCAGCCAAGGGACGTTGGGACAGGGGTATGGCTACACCTTC.

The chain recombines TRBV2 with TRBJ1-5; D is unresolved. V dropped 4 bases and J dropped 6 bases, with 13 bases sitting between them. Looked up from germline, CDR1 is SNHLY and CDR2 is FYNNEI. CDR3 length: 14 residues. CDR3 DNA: TGTGCCAGCAGTGGGGATAGTGCGACTCAGCCCCAGCATTTT. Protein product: CASSGDSATQPQHF.

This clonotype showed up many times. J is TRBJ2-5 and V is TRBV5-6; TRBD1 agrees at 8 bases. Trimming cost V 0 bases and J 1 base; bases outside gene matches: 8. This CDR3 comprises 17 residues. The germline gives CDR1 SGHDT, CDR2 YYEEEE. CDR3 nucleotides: TGTGCCAGCAGCTTGGGGCTGAGGACAGGGTTCCAAGAGACCCAGTACTTC. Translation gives CASSLGLRTGFQETQYF.

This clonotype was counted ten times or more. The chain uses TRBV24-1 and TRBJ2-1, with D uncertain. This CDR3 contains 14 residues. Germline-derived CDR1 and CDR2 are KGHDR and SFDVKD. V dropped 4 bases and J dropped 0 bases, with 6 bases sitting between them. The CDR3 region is CATSEGISYNEQFF. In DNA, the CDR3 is TGTGCCACCAGTGAAGGTATCTCCTACAATGAGCAGTTCTTC.

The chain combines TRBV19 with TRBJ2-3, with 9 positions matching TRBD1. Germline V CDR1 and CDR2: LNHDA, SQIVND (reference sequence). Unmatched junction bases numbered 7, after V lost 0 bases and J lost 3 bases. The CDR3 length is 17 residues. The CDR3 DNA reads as TGTGCCAGTAGTATAGATCAGACAGGGGGTAAAACAGATACGCAGTATTTT. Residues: CASSIDQTGGKTDTQYF.

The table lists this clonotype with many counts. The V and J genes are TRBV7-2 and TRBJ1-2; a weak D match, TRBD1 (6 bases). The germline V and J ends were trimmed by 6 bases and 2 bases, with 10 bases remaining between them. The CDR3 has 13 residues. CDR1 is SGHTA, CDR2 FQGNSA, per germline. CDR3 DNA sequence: TGTGCCAGCAGTGGACAGCTAAACTATGGCTACACCTTC. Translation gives CASSGQLNYGYTF.

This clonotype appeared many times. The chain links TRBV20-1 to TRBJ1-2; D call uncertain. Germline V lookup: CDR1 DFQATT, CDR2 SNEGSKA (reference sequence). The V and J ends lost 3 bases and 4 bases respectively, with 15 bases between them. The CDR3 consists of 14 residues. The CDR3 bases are TGCAGTGCTAGTACGTCACATGGACCCTATGGCTACACCTTC. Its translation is CSASTSHGPYGYTF.

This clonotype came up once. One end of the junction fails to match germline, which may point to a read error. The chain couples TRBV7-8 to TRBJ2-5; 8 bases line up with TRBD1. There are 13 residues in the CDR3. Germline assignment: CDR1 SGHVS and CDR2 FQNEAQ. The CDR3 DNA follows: TGTGCCATCAGCCGGGACAGGATGGAGACCCAGTACTTC. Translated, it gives CAISRDRMETQYF.

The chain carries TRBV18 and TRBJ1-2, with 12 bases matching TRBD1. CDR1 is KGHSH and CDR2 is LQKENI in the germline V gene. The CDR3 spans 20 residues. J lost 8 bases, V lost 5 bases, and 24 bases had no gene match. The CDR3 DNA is TGTGCCAGCTCAATCACTAACGTCGGCTGGGACAGGGGGCGGTCTACGGGCTACACCTTC. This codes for CASSITNVGWDRGRSTGYTF.

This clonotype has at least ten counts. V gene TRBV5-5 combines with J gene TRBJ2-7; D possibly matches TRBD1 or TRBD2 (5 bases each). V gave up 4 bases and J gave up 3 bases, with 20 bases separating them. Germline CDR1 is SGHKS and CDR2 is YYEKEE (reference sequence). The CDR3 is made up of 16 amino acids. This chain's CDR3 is CASSLSLAGSYYEQYF. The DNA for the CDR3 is TGTGCCAGCAGCCTCAGCTTGGCAGGGAGTTACTACGAGCAGTACTTC.

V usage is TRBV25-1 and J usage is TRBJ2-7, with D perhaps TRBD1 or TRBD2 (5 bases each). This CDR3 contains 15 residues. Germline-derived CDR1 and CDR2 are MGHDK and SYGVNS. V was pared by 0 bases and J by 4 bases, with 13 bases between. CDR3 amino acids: CASSEYRDRGYEQYF. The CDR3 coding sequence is TGTGCCAGCAGTGAATACCGGGACCGAGGGTACGAGCAGTACTTC.

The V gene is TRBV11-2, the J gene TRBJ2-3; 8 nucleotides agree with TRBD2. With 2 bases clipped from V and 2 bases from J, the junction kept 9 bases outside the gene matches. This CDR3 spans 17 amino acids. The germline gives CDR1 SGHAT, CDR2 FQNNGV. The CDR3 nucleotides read TGTGCCAGCAGCTTAAGTTTGGGTAGCGGGGTCACAGATACGCAGTATTTT. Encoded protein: CASSLSLGSGVTDTQYF.

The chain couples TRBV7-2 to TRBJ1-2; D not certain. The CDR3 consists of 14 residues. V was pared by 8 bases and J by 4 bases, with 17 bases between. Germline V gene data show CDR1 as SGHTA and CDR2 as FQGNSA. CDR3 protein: CASQPRGEIYGYTF. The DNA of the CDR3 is TGTGCCAGCCAACCACGTGGGGAGATCTATGGCTACACCTTC.

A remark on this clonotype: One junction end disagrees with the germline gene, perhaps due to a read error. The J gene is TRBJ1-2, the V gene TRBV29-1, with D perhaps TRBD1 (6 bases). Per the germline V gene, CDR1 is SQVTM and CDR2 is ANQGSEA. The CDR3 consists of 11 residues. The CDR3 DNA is TGCAGCGCTGAACAGGGTTATGGCTACACCTTC. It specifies CSAEQGYGYTF.